One and the same sample provided the 30 T cell receptor beta chains below, sequenced in a study of beta chain features in type 1 diabetes. Study results and caveats: When Type 1 diabetes patients were examined, their TCRB CDR3s proved moderately but significantly shorter in all four CD4+ subsets.

What was sequenced were expressed TCRB transcripts, since all of the isolated RNA had been reverse transcribed. Method: immunoSEQ multiplex PCR; TCRdb's copy keeps in-frame clones and lacks some. This sample carries fewer than 450,000 clones, approximately 12% of them seen once, and the ten largest clones take about 0.016%. These receptors' targets are unknown. Sequencing was carried out using naive CD4+ T cells from blood. The receptors derive from a woman between 18 and 29 years old with type 1 diabetes.

This clone occurred a few times. The gene calls are TRBV5-4 and TRBJ2-2; a weak D match, TRBD2 (5 bases). V shed 4 bases and J shed 3 bases, with 10 bases lying between them. Per the germline V gene, CDR1 is SGHNT and CDR2 is YYREEE (reference sequence). The CDR3 sequence is 14 residues long. As DNA, the CDR3 is TGTGCCAGCAGCCCGGGGAAGTACACCGGGGAGCTGTTTTTT. Encoded protein: CASSPGKYTGELFF.

The chain is built from TRBV5-1 and TRBJ2-5; tentatively, D is TRBD2 (6 bases). Trimming removed 7 bases at V and 2 bases at J, with 12 bases between. In germline, CDR1 is SGHRS, CDR2 YFSETQ. This CDR3 comprises 13 residues. The CDR3 DNA reads as TGCGCCAGCGGCGGGGCTGCACAAGAGACCCAGTACTTC. Residues: CASGGAAQETQYF.

This clone has a handful of counts. The chain couples TRBV28 to TRBJ2-7, with D unresolved. V lost 7 bases to trimming and J lost 3 bases, with 16 bases between them. Germline V gene sequence: CDR1 MDHEN, CDR2 SYDVKM. The CDR3 extends over 14 amino acids. CDR3 sequence (DNA): TGTGCCAGCATGAGTAACCCCCCCGTCTACGAGCAGTACTTC. This sequence encodes CASMSNPPVYEQYF. Full variable domain (remainder filled in from reference TRBV28 and TRBJ2-7): DVKVTQSSRYLVKRTGEKVFLECVQDMDHENMFWYRQDPGLGLRLIYFSYDVKMKEKGDIPEGYSVSREKKERFSLILESASTNQTSMYLCASMSNPPVYEQYFGPGTRLTVT.

Ten or more counts support this clone. Other nucleotide sequences from this sample produce the same CDR3. The V call is TRBV11-2, the J call TRBJ2-7; D unclear. V lost 1 base and J lost 7, with 5 bases in between. This CDR3 has 11 residues. Germline-derived CDR1 and CDR2 are SGHAT and FQNNGV. The CDR3 nucleotides are TGTGCCAGCAGCTTAGTGGGAGAGCAGTACGTC. Translating gives CASSLVGEQYV.

Only a few counts were recorded for this clone. J is TRBJ1-2 and V is TRBV30; 9 bases are a match to TRBD1. This CDR3 is built from 13 residues. The V segment lost 1 base and the J segment 4 bases; nucleotides outside the gene matches: 1. The germline V gene has CDR1 GTSNPN and CDR2 SVGIG (reference sequence). The CDR3 coding sequence is TGTGCCTGGAGTGCGGGACAGGGCTATGGCTACACCTTC. Its translation is CAWSAGQGYGYTF.

The chain is built from TRBV28 and TRBJ1-2, with 12 bases fitting TRBD1. Germline CDR1 MDHEN, CDR2 SYDVKM. Germline trimming cut 6 bases from V and 7 bases from J; bases unmatched to any gene: 9. This CDR3 has 15 amino acids. CDR3 residues: CASRGTGGRAGGYTF. In DNA, the CDR3 is TGTGCCAGCAGAGGGACAGGGGGCAGGGCTGGTGGCTACACCTTC.

This clone was seen a few times. The V call is TRBV7-2, the J call TRBJ2-1; TRBD2 matches 9 bases. V gave up 4 bases and J gave up 6 bases; unmatched junction bases: 4. Germline V gene sequence: CDR1 SGHTA, CDR2 FQGNSA. The CDR3 covers 14 residues. CDR3 sequence reads: CASSSVTSGNEQFF. CDR3 DNA: TGTGCCAGCAGCTCCGTGACTAGCGGCAATGAGCAGTTCTTC.

This clone was counted a few times. J is TRBJ1-5 and V is TRBV19, with unresolved D. Trimming removed 6 bases from V and 4 bases from J, with 7 bases in between. The germline gives CDR1 LNHDA, CDR2 SQIVND (reference sequence). This CDR3 spans 12 amino acids. The DNA for the CDR3 is TGTGCCAGTAGGTCCGGGAATCAGCCCCAGCATTTT. Translation gives CASRSGNQPQHF.

This clone was recorded a few times. The rearrangement links TRBV29-1 to TRBJ1-2, with TRBD1 matching 7 bases. The CDR3 is 15 residues long. Germline V CDR1 and CDR2: SQVTM, ANQGSEA. Trimming cost V 8 bases and J 7 bases; bases outside gene matches: 19. The CDR3 here is CSIRQGGSFESGYTF. The CDR3, as DNA: TGCAGCATAAGACAGGGTGGGAGTTTCGAGAGTGGCTACACCTTC.

The V and J genes are TRBV30 and TRBJ1-5, with 7 bases matching TRBD1. The CDR3 has 14 amino acids. Germline CDR1 reads GTSNPN; CDR2 reads SVGIG (reference sequence). The junction had 4 bases not matched to a gene; V was cut back by 1 base and J by 4 bases. CDR3 sequence reads: CAWSAGQPNQPQHF. The CDR3 DNA follows: TGTGCCTGGAGTGCGGGACAGCCGAATCAGCCCCAGCATTTT.

This clone has only one observation. The chain is built from TRBV18 and TRBJ1-4, with a weak D call TRBD1 (5 bases). CDR1 KGHSH and CDR2 LQKENI come from the germline V gene. The length of the CDR3 is 13 residues. Trimming pared 5 bases from V and 4 bases from J, leaving 8 bases between. DNA of the CDR3: TGTGCCAGCTCAGGGGCTAATAATGAAAAACTGTTTTTT. Its translation is CASSGANNEKLFF. The variable domain in full, completed from reference TRBV18 and TRBJ1-4, reads NAGVMQNPRHLVRRRGQEARLRCSPMKGHSHVYWYRQLPEEGLKFMVYLQKENIIDESGMPKERFSAEFPKEGPSILRIQQVVRGDSAAYFCASSGANNEKLFFGSGTQLSVL.

The chain is built from TRBV5-1 and TRBJ2-3; D remains ambiguous. Looked up from germline, CDR1 is SGHRS and CDR2 is YFSETQ. Trimming took off 0 bases at V and 6 bases at J, with 8 bases between the two ends. This CDR3 has 13 residues. The CDR3 sequence is CASSLDPRDTQYF. CDR3 bases: TGCGCCAGCAGCTTGGACCCGCGGGATACGCAGTATTTT. The full variable domain, completed using reference TRBV5-1 and TRBJ2-3, is KAGVTQTPRYLIKTRGQQVTLSCSPISGHRSVSWYQQTPGQGLQFLFEYFSETQRNKGNFPGRFSGRQFSNSRSEMNVSTLELGDSALYLCASSLDPRDTQYFGPGTRLTVL.

To note about this clone: In the same sample, other DNA sequences code for this CDR3. The gene calls are TRBV2 and TRBJ1-2; D not certain. The V gene's germline CDR1 is SNHLY and CDR2 FYNNEI. Trimming stripped 2 bases from V and 4 bases from J, with 5 bases between. This CDR3 has 12 residues. DNA of the CDR3: TGTGCCAGCAGTGAAAGGAGCTATGGCTACACCTTC. It translates to CASSERSYGYTF.

This clone was seen a handful of times. The V call is TRBV14, the J call TRBJ2-5; the match to TRBD1 covers 8 bases. V gave up 4 bases and J gave up 4 bases; unmatched junction bases: 8. From germline, CDR1 is SGHDN and CDR2 FVKESK. CDR3 size: 15 residues. The CDR3 nucleotides read TGTGCCAGCAGCCTCGGACAGGGACGGGGAGAGACCCAGTACTTC. Protein: CASSLGQGRGETQYF.

Remarks on this clone: Other DNA sequences from this sample encode an identical CDR3 as well. The chain links TRBV20-1 to TRBJ2-5; 7 bases map to TRBD1. CDR1 DFQATT and CDR2 SNEGSKA come from the germline V gene (reference sequence). The CDR3 consists of 11 residues. J gave up 5 bases and V 6 bases, and 3 bases lay outside the gene matches. The chain's CDR3 is CSAPRGETQYF. The CDR3 nucleotides read TGCAGTGCCCCCAGGGGGGAGACCCAGTACTTC.

This clone was detected only a few times. The chain couples TRBV5-4 to TRBJ2-5, with a tentative D call TRBD1 (7 bases). This CDR3 is 14 amino acids long. The germline V gene has CDR1 SGHNT and CDR2 YYREEE (reference sequence). V gave up 4 bases and J gave up 5 bases, with 15 bases separating them. The CDR3 is CASSLKGAGETQYF. The CDR3 DNA sequence: TGTGCCAGCAGCCTCAAGGGGGCGGGGGAGACCCAGTACTTC.

This clone was detected a few times. The CDR3 protein is CASSPRGQGAYEQYF. Here the CDR3 DNA reads TGTGCCAGCAGCCCGAGAGGACAGGGGGCCTACGAGCAGTACTTC. The chain combines TRBV6-6 with TRBJ2-7, with 10 bases fitting TRBD1. This CDR3 comprises 15 residues. The V segment lost 6 bases and the J segment 2 bases; nucleotides outside the gene matches: 7. Germline V gene sequence: CDR1 MNHNY, CDR2 SVGAGI (reference sequence).

This clone was counted only a few times. This chain links TRBV6-1 with TRBJ2-5; TRBD1 aligns across 9 bases. The CDR3 runs 15 residues. V dropped 3 bases and J dropped 2; count of bases not matched to a gene: 4. Germline CDR1 and CDR2: MNHNS and SASEGT. CDR3 amino acids: CASSDLDRGQETQYF. CDR3 in DNA: TGTGCCAGCAGTGATTTAGACAGGGGGCAAGAGACCCAGTACTTC.

The V call is TRBV23-1, the J call TRBJ2-3; 7 nucleotides match TRBD1. TRBV23-1 is reported as an ORF; its role is uncertain. This CDR3 has 13 amino acids. The J segment lost 5 bases and the V segment lost 11 bases, leaving 10 bases of the junction unmatched. In DNA form, the CDR3 reads TGCGCCGGTACAGGGGCGGCTCGAGATACGCAGTATTTT. Translated, it gives CAGTGAARDTQYF.

V and J are TRBV28 and TRBJ2-3; D is ambiguous. The CDR3 is 12 amino acids. CDR1 is MDHEN and CDR2 is SYDVKM in the germline V gene. Deletions cut 6 bases from V and 2 bases from J, with 6 bases between. CDR3 in amino acids: CASSVLTDTQYF. The CDR3 DNA reads as TGTGCCAGCAGCGTCCTCACAGATACGCAGTATTTT.

This clone was seen more than once but under ten times. At the DNA level, this CDR3 is encoded by other sequences in the same sample as well. The rearrangement joins TRBV2 to TRBJ1-5; 10 bases align to TRBD1. Trimming took 6 bases from V and 2 from J; bases not matched to a gene: 1. The CDR3 extends over 14 amino acids. Germline V CDR1 and CDR2: SNHLY, FYNNEI. The CDR3 region has the DNA TGTGCCAGCAGCGGGACAGGGGGCAATCAGCCCCAGCATTTT. It is translated as CASSGTGGNQPQHF. Full variable domain (remainder filled in from reference TRBV2 and TRBJ1-5): EPEVTQTPSHQVTQMGQEVILRCVPISNHLYFYWYRQILGQKVEFLVSFYNNEISEKSEIFDDQFSVERPDGSNFTLKIRSTKLEDSAMYFCASSGTGGNQPQHFGDGTRLSIL.

The rearrangement uses TRBV5-1 and TRBJ2-3; 7 bases are shared with TRBD1. V lost 0 bases to trimming and J lost 4 bases; unmatched junction nucleotides: 2. CDR1 is SGHRS and CDR2 is YFSETQ in the germline V gene. The CDR3 has 14 amino acids. The CDR3 coding sequence is TGCGCCAGCAGCTTGGGAGACAGGGCAGATACGCAGTATTTT. This sequence encodes CASSLGDRADTQYF.

The chain combines TRBV5-4 with TRBJ2-7; D possibly corresponds to TRBD1 (5 bases). Germline CDR1 is SGHNT and CDR2 is YYREEE (reference sequence). The CDR3 covers 15 residues. The ends were cut back, 7 bases at V and 0 bases at J, with 17 bases in the middle. CDR3 coding DNA: TGTGCCAGCTCCTCTAGGGGTCATAGCTCCTACGAGCAGTACTTC. Its translation is CASSSRGHSSYEQYF.

The CDR3 region is CASSLRTSGSKYNEQFF. CDR3 nucleotides: TGTGCCAGCAGTTTACGGACTAGCGGGAGTAAGTACAATGAGCAGTTCTTC. V usage is TRBV27 and J usage is TRBJ2-1; TRBD2 matches 13 bases. V shed 2 bases, J shed 4 bases, and the junction held 5 bases outside the gene matches. CDR1 is MNHEY, CDR2 SMNVEV, per germline (reference sequence). The CDR3 length is 17 residues.

V and J are TRBV4-2 and TRBJ1-2, with 9 nucleotides matching TRBD1. This CDR3 region has 17 residues. The junction had 13 bases not matched to a gene; V was cut back by 0 bases and J by 8 bases. Germline loops: CDR1 LGHNA, CDR2 YNFKEQ. This CDR3 reads CASSQDIGTGPPQGYTF. DNA of the CDR3: TGTGCCAGCAGCCAAGATATTGGGACAGGGCCCCCCCAAGGCTACACCTTC.

This clone turned up a few times. The V gene is TRBV6-1, the J gene TRBJ2-3, with D uncertain. Germline V lookup: CDR1 MNHNS, CDR2 SASEGT. V lost 7 bases and J lost 6, with 14 bases in between. This CDR3 comprises 13 residues. CDR3 loop: CASTAAGWDTQYF. CDR3 in DNA: TGTGCCAGCACTGCGGCTGGGTGGGATACGCAGTATTTT.

V is TRBV2 and J is TRBJ2-7, with 8 bases identical to TRBD1. CDR1 and CDR2 (germline): SNHLY, FYNNEI. Germline trimming cut 3 bases from V and 4 bases from J; bases unmatched to any gene: 2. The CDR3 is 13 amino acids. The CDR3, as DNA: TGTGCCAGCAGTGACAGGGGGCTGTACGAGCAGTACTTC. It codes for CASSDRGLYEQYF. Based on the CDR3 plus reference TRBV2 and TRBJ2-7, the full variable domain is EPEVTQTPSHQVTQMGQEVILRCVPISNHLYFYWYRQILGQKVEFLVSFYNNEISEKSEIFDDQFSVERPDGSNFTLKIRSTKLEDSAMYFCASSDRGLYEQYFGPGTRLTVT.

This chain uses TRBV4-1 with TRBJ2-7; 8 nucleotides line up with TRBD2. Germline trimming cut 0 bases from V and 2 bases from J; bases unmatched to any gene: 6. Germline V gene sequence: CDR1 MGHRA, CDR2 YSYEKL. This CDR3 spans 16 amino acids. The CDR3 here is CASSQDHTSGTYEQYF. CDR3 coding DNA: TGCGCCAGCAGCCAAGATCACACTAGCGGAACCTACGAGCAGTACTTC.

This clone was observed a few times. The rearrangement uses TRBV5-1 and TRBJ2-1, with 10 bases fitting TRBD2. After removal of 3 bases from V and 4 bases from J, the junction contained 4 bases not matched to a gene. Germline V gene sequence: CDR1 SGHRS, CDR2 YFSETQ. CDR3 length: 15 residues. The CDR3 DNA sequence: TGCGCCAGCAGCTGGTTAGCGGGAGGATACAATGAGCAGTTCTTC. It codes for CASSWLAGGYNEQFF. The full variable domain, completed using reference TRBV5-1 and TRBJ2-1, is KAGVTQTPRYLIKTRGQQVTLSCSPISGHRSVSWYQQTPGQGLQFLFEYFSETQRNKGNFPGRFSGRQFSNSRSEMNVSTLELGDSALYLCASSWLAGGYNEQFFGPGTRLTVL.

The chain links TRBV29-1 to TRBJ2-1; 8 bases align to TRBD1. Trimming cost V 4 bases and J 9 bases; bases outside gene matches: 8. CDR1 is SQVTM and CDR2 is ANQGSEA in the germline V gene. This CDR3 spans 13 amino acids. DNA for the CDR3: TGCAGCGTTGCTGGACAGGGTCTCCGTGAGCAGTTCTTC. Translating it yields CSVAGQGLREQFF.